Listed here is a single TCR beta chain. The junction had 15 bases not matched to a gene; V was cut back by 5 bases and J by 7 bases. Germline CDR1 reads SGHTA; CDR2 reads FQGNSA. There are 17 residues in the CDR3. The record originates from a study of blood T cell repertoires in COVID-19. The protocol was immunoSEQ multiplex PCR, while the TCRdb copy is restricted to in-frame clones and leaves out a portion. The table records approximately 140,000 clones, roughly 80% of them present only once. The sample consisted of peripheral blood. V usage is TRBV7-2 and J usage is TRBJ2-1; 9 nucleotides match TRBD2. This TCR was sampled from a woman older than 75 with acute or convalescent COVID-19. The CDR3 bases are TGTGCCAGCAGCCTCCGGAGCGGGGGGCGGTCCCGGAATGAGCAGTTCTTC. This translates into CASSLRSGGRSRNEQFF.